This T cell receptor (beta chain) came from a study of blood T cells in healthy people across ages. A J-beta primer mix and a sample-barcoded 5' primer were used in a second PCR of about 6 to 12 cycles. TCRdb ran MiXCR on the 5' RACE reads and lists one entry per CDR3 protein. This sample carries hundreds of thousands of distinct CDR3 sequences, around 42% of them seen once, and the ten largest clones take 15% to 25%. This clonotype has just one count. Between the trimmed V and J ends, which lost 10 bases and 11 bases, there was a span of 27 bases. Germline-derived CDR1 and CDR2 are SGHRS and YFSETQ. The CDR3 consists of 14 residues.

The chain joins TRBV5-1 to TRBJ1-1; the D is unclear. The receptor's source is a man aged 60-69 years in good health. Material for sequencing was blood. DNA for the CDR3: TGCGCCGGCAAAAGGTTGGGCGACGAAGGTGTCGCTTTCTTT. This translates into CAGKRLGDEGVAFF.